The entry below gives a single TCR beta chain sequence along with its context. Its antigen is still unknown. Base qualities are not at hand, and no much larger clone is one base apart. The cohort consisted of 670 or so healthy bone marrow donors. All cohort members were sampled while nominally healthy, although unrecorded immune exposures were likely present. The donor was CMV seronegative and belonged to the group of 350 to 400 seronegative cohort members. Each donor provided a peripheral blood sample, and peripheral blood mononuclear cells were used for TCR beta sequencing. Genomic DNA was extracted from the blood cell samples with the Qiagen DNeasy Blood Extraction Kit. The junction carries 13 bases between V and J, which are trimmed by 6 bases and 5 bases respectively. The germline V gene gives CDR1 as LGHNT and CDR2 as FRNRAP. The CDR3 runs 14 amino acids, cysteine and phenylalanine included. Just CDR3 DNA is preserved here, 42 bases in frame from base 1.

These data come from a study of cytomegalovirus exposure and HLA in healthy donors (dated by TCRdb to about 2017). Regarding the study in general: An earlier analysis of roughly 500 of the donors reported roughly 270 Gb of sequence data and 117 million unique TCR beta sequences from 190 million or so T cells. Roughly 300 gigabases of sequencing data and approximately 91 million unique TCR sequences made up an early release that covered several hundred HLA-typed donors. The genetic ancestry cluster associated with self-reported Caucasian donors included about four fifths of the roughly 360 genotyped donors. The study aimed to test whether signatures of past pathogen exposure could be identified by cataloging public T cell receptors. The study used immunosequencing to profile the T cell repertoires of 670 or so subjects and linked those repertoires to cytomegalovirus serostatus. In addition to the first cohort of 650 to 750 subjects, a separate validation cohort of 100 to 150 different subjects was used. To predict cytomegalovirus infection status, the study brought together high-throughput TCR immunosequencing, statistical association of individual TCRs with disease status, and machine learning. A later analysis re-examined previously published TCR beta repertoires from about 700 donors and added high-resolution HLA genotyping to investigate patterns of TCR occurrence. In the later analysis, no new phenotypic data were used to find candidate immune exposures; instead, reliance was placed on TCR beta sequences and their occurrence across donors. An earlier analysis of some 500 of the donors used high-throughput TCR beta sequencing to judge whether each TCR beta V gene segment behaved as functional or pseudogenic. Alongside the repertoire data, information on donor age, sex, ethnicity and CMV serostatus was compiled. A later genetic analysis took genome-wide SNP genotypes for about 60% of the roughly 670 donors and used that subset as a discovery cohort. All discovery cohort repertoires had been generated on a single sequencing platform. HLA typing included class I and class II loci at four-digit resolution. Typing coverage varied by locus: about 620-630 donors for A, B, C, DRB1 and DQB1; more than 500 for DQA1; 606 for DPA1; approximately 470 for DPB1. Because of strong linkage in the cohort, roughly five DR-DQ haplotypes were treated as single units for association and clustering. Among roughly 400 genotyped donors of the cohort, an average of around 220,000 unique TCR beta nucleotide sequences was sequenced per donor, of which about 19% were non-productive.

The library was produced with the immunoSEQ multiplex PCR assay. A mixture of 60 forward primers for TCR Vbeta segments and 13 reverse primers for TCR Jbeta segments was used in the multiplex PCR. A multiplex PCR assay on genomic DNA amplified the CDR3 region of rearranged TCR beta genes. The Illumina HiSeq System was used to sequence the amplified TCR beta libraries as 87-base-pair reads. The published analysis was carried out like this. A later analysis tallied 75 million to 85 million unique TCR beta chains across the 666 repertoires, and about 10 million of those chains were shared by two or more donors. Raw reads were error-corrected and collapsed into unique sequences by a nearest-neighbor algorithm in which closely related sequences were merged to remove PCR and sequencing errors. Alignment of CDR3 sequences to IMGT reference sequences was used to assign V, D and J gene segments. For a sequence to be retained, at least a six-nucleotide match to both a V gene segment and a J gene segment was required. A rearrangement was called productive if the CDR3 had no stop codons and remained in frame with V and J, and every other rearrangement was called non-productive. CDR3 was defined according to IMGT convention as the region running from the second conserved V-encoded cysteine to the conserved J-encoded phenylalanine. The earlier analysis of some 550 of the donors excluded any sequence lacking an unambiguous match to a single V gene segment. In an earlier analysis of a few hundred of the donors, V segments were called functional above 56.7% productive rearrangements and were called segregating when the between-donor standard deviation exceeded 5%. A statistical classification framework was built to diagnose cytomegalovirus status from the catalog of TCR beta chain sequences. A later analysis assigned V and J genes by comparing TCR nucleotide sequences with IMGT/GENE-DB human TR gene sequences. In a later analysis, CDR3 sequences and most-parsimonious VDJ recombination scenarios were assigned using the TCRdist pipeline. A later analysis defined each TCR beta chain by its CDR3 amino acid sequence plus V-gene family, and excluded reads lacking a unique V-gene family. As a way to deal with suspected cross-contamination and a sequencing artifact, a later analysis dropped roughly 600 nucleotide sequences that were highly shared and had low generation probability. A later analysis calculated a clonal expansion index for each public chain from normalized within-repertoire ranks of inferred template counts. In a later analysis, generation probabilities were computed with a VDJ recombination model fitted to out-of-frame rearrangements, and the resulting probabilities were checked against IGoR. In a later analysis, hypergeometric tests were used to score TCR-TCR, TCR-HLA and TCR-CMV co-occurrence, with a repertoire-size bias correction applied to TCR pairs. False discovery rates were estimated in a later analysis by permuting HLA or CMV assignments 20 times. In a later analysis, co-occurring TCRs were grouped using DBSCAN, and TCRdist sequence similarity was added for clustering within HLA-allele-positive subsets. Repertoires with fewer than 30,000 or more than 120,000 public chains, plus five repertoires with anomalous nucleotide sharing, were excluded from co-occurrence clustering. The clones in this table, taken by TCRdb from immuneACCESS, are in-frame only. Not every clone is retained; where verified, under half of the shortfall comes from an unresolved V gene, and the cause of the rest is unknown. V and J calls and clone size are as listed in that table; D and trimming were resolved from the DNA. This sample comprises fewer than 85,000 clones, approximately 78% of them detected only once. The ten largest account for 3% to 4% of the sample.

Findings and caveats that apply to the study as a whole: A later analysis associated 15,000 to 20,000 TCR beta sequences with specific HLA alleles at a false discovery rate of 0.05. In vitro tests confirmed that a few of the cytomegalovirus-associated TCR beta chains recognize cytomegalovirus antigens. In this cohort, only TCR beta chains were sequenced, and detectable features were limited by the absence of alpha or paired-chain data. A further reported finding was that TCR beta sequences accurately predicted the HLA-A and HLA-B alleles for most subjects in the first cohort. In the study, 150 to 200 TCR beta chains were listed as associated with cytomegalovirus. Roughly uniform sequencing depth across donors was assumed in presence/absence analyses, although this assumption may not hold. The earlier analysis of almost 600 of the donors excluded 15 to 20 rarely observed V segments, including chromosome 9 orphons, because counts were too low. A later genetic analysis reported fewer N-insertions in productive TCRs among donors in an Asian-associated ancestry cluster than the roughly 650-donor mean. When HLA alleles, especially DR and DQ, strongly co-occurred, attributing TCR associations to individual alleles was difficult. Because some donors lacked HLA typing at each locus, the association tests relied only on the typed subset. While some public TCRs were present in many individuals, most TCR sequences turned up only very rarely across donors. In a later analysis, several top co-occurrence clusters were reported to appear linked to parvovirus B19, influenza, CMV and Epstein-Barr virus. According to a later analysis, most CMV-associated TCR beta chains appeared to be HLA-restricted, and the HLA associations seemed to be driven largely by CMV exposure. Linkage disequilibrium might explain the correlated functional status among segregating V segments, but an unknown experimental factor could not be ruled out. The authors suggested that the approach could potentially be extended to other disease states and immunological phenotypes. For the cohort, immune exposure information was limited to CMV serostatus. A later analysis found that HLA-associated TCR beta chains were more clonally expanded and had lower generation probabilities than equally common non-associated chains. In an earlier analysis of some 550 of the donors, most TCR beta V segments were observed in productive rearrangements about 87% or about 30% of the time, broadly matching IMGT annotations. Some IMGT-functional V segments, including TRBV6-2 and TRBV6-3, could not be told apart with the 87-base-pair reads, so those segments were excluded. In a later genetic analysis, a missense DCLRE1C variant was associated with V-gene and J-gene trimming of TCR beta chains, and the association was replicated in an independent cohort. In a later analysis, the rate of TCR association differed among HLA loci, with DRB1 alleles having the most associated TCRs and HLA-C alleles having the fewest. A cluster of highly shared sequence variants was judged likely to represent a technical artifact of the sequencing pipeline. The classifier was reported to diagnose cytomegalovirus status with high specificity and sensitivity in both the original cohort and the validation cohort.

The chain is assembled from TRBV12-5 and TRBJ2-2, and TRBD1 may be the D gene, going by 8 matching bases. Sequencing was done on a sample of PBMCs. The receptor was isolated from a middle-aged man in good health and CMV-seronegative. The DNA reads as follows: TGTGCTAGTGGGACAGGGGAGGGGACCGGGGAGCTGTTTTTT. This sequence encodes CASGTGEGTGELFF.